This is a list of T cell receptor beta chains from one sample in a study of shared clonotypes between healthy human individuals. TCRdb's copy holds only in-frame clones and misses some; the assay was immunoSEQ multiplex PCR. The data contain around 2.3 million clones, approximately 96% of them singletons. The specimen sequenced was naive CD4+ T cells sorted from blood. All receptors derive from a man younger than 35 in good health. CDR3s include the opening cysteine and the closing phenylalanine or tryptophan. D genes are given only for firm matches. Clone sizes are given selectively: once, few, many, or a class where the clone is expanded.

size: once
D: TRBD2
J: TRBJ2-1
V: TRBV5-1
DNA: TGCGCCAGCAGCTTGATAGCGGGAGGGAACAATGAGCAGTTCTTC
CDR3: CASSLIAGGNNEQFF

size: .
D: .
J: TRBJ2-1
V: TRBV27
DNA: TGTGCCAGCAGTTCCCCCCTCAAAACTACTAACAATGAGCAGTTCTTC
CDR3: CASSSPLKTTNNEQFF

size: .
D: TRBD1
J: TRBJ2-2
V: TRBV11-3
DNA: TGTGCCAGCAGCCCTGGACAGGCCCACACCGGGGAGCTGTTTTTT
CDR3: CASSPGQAHTGELFF

size: once
D: .
J: TRBJ2-3
V: TRBV7-2
DNA: TGTGCCAGCACCTCACTGGGGAGCACAGATACGCAGTATTTT
CDR3: CASTSLGSTDTQYF

size: .
D: .
J: TRBJ1-4
V: TRBV27
DNA: TGTGCCAGCGGACCACGGGGGAGGGGTGAAAAACTGTTTTTT
CDR3: CASGPRGRGEKLFF

size: .
D: .
J: TRBJ1-1
V: TRBV5-1
DNA: TGCGCCAGCAGCCCCCTTGTAGGGGGCACTGAAGCTTTCTTT
CDR3: CASSPLVGGTEAFF

size: .
D: TRBD1
J: TRBJ1-1
V: TRBV2
DNA: TGTGCCAGCAGTCGGGACAGGAACACTGAAGCTTTCTTT
CDR3: CASSRDRNTEAFF

size: .
D: .
J: TRBJ1-1
V: TRBV7-9
DNA: TGTGCCAGCAGCTTAGGTTATGAAGCTTTCTTT
CDR3: CASSLGYEAFF

size: few
D: TRBD2
J: TRBJ2-5
V: TRBV29-1
DNA: TGCAGCGTTGATTGGTTTGGACTAGCGGGAGGGGCCCAGTACTTC
CDR3: CSVDWFGLAGGAQYF

size: .
D: .
J: TRBJ1-1
V: TRBV30
DNA: TGTGCCTGGAGTCCTACGAGGGGAAGGGACGAAGCTTTCTTT
CDR3: CAWSPTRGRDEAFF

size: .
D: .
J: TRBJ1-5
V: TRBV16
DNA: TGTGCCAGCAGCCAAATATCCCCTAGTTATCAGCCCCAGCATTTT
CDR3: CASSQISPSYQPQHF

size: .
D: TRBD2
J: TRBJ2-1
V: TRBV19
DNA: TGTGCCAGTAGTCAATCTAGCGGCTCCTACAATGAGCAGTTCTTC
CDR3: CASSQSSGSYNEQFF

size: .
D: TRBD1
J: TRBJ1-2
V: TRBV28
DNA: TGTGCCAGCAGTCGGCCGGGACAGGGACCAGTCGGCTATGGCTACACCTTC
CDR3: CASSRPGQGPVGYGYTF

size: .
D: .
J: TRBJ1-1
V: TRBV15
DNA: TGTGCCACCAGCAGTAAGGTCTTGAACACTGAAGCTTTCTTT
CDR3: CATSSKVLNTEAFF

size: .
D: TRBD2
J: TRBJ2-7
V: TRBV27
DNA: TGTGCCAGCGGAAGTGGACTAGCGGGGGGTAGCGTTCAGGGCGAGCAGTACTTC
CDR3: CASGSGLAGGSVQGEQYF

size: .
D: TRBD2
J: TRBJ2-7
V: TRBV25-1
DNA: TGTGCCAGCAGTGAACAGCGGCGGCCGGGGGGGCCCGAGCAGTACTTC
CDR3: CASSEQRRPGGPEQYF

size: once
D: TRBD2
J: TRBJ2-5
V: TRBV6-5
DNA: TGTGCCAGCTCCCTGGGGGGAGGGAAAGAGACCCAGTACTTC
CDR3: CASSLGGGKETQYF

size: .
D: .
J: TRBJ2-1
V: TRBV19
DNA: TGTGCCACCCTCGGAACCTCCTACAATGAGCAGTTCTTC
CDR3: CATLGTSYNEQFF

size: .
D: .
J: TRBJ1-5
V: TRBV6-6
DNA: TGTGCCAGCGAGGACCCCTGGAGACAGCCCCAGCATTTT
CDR3: CASEDPWRQPQHF

size: .
D: TRBD1
J: TRBJ1-4
V: TRBV4-1
DNA: TGCGCCAGCAGCCACGGGCTCGGACAGGGTGGAGAAAAACTGTTTTTT
CDR3: CASSHGLGQGGEKLFF

size: .
D: .
J: TRBJ2-7
V: TRBV7-8
DNA: TGTGCCAGCAGCACCCGGGACCGCCACTACGAGCAGTACTTC
CDR3: CASSTRDRHYEQYF

size: .
D: .
J: TRBJ2-7
V: TRBV30
DNA: TGTGCCTGGAGTGGTAGCGGCTACGAGCAGTACTTC
CDR3: CAWSGSGYEQYF

size: .
D: .
J: TRBJ1-1
V: TRBV5-1
DNA: TGCGCCAGCAGCTTGTCGCAGCCCAACACTGAAGCTTTCTTT
CDR3: CASSLSQPNTEAFF

size: .
D: TRBD1
J: TRBJ1-4
V: TRBV5-1
DNA: TGCGCCAGCAGCAGGGGCGGGACAGGGGAGGAAAAACTGTTTTTT
CDR3: CASSRGGTGEEKLFF

size: .
D: .
J: TRBJ2-2
V: TRBV7-3
DNA: TGTGCCAGCAGCGCCTTGGGGACGAACACCGGGGAGCTGTTTTTT
CDR3: CASSALGTNTGELFF

size: .
D: .
J: TRBJ2-2
V: TRBV5-1
DNA: TGCGCCAGCAGAGTGCGTAGCGGGAACACCGGGGAGCTGTTTTTT
CDR3: CASRVRSGNTGELFF

size: .
D: .
J: TRBJ2-5
V: TRBV30
DNA: TGTGCCTGGGTTCCCGGACGCTACCAAGAGACCCAGTACTTC
CDR3: CAWVPGRYQETQYF

size: .
D: .
J: TRBJ1-1
V: TRBV6-5
DNA: TGTGCCAGCAGTTACTCAGTCTCCGGTCCGAACACTGAAGCTTTCTTT
CDR3: CASSYSVSGPNTEAFF

size: .
D: .
J: TRBJ1-3
V: TRBV5-1
DNA: TGCGCCAGCAGCTTCAGTGCGGGATCTGGAAACACCATATATTTT
CDR3: CASSFSAGSGNTIYF

size: .
D: TRBD1
J: TRBJ1-6
V: TRBV7-6
DNA: TGTGCCAGCAGCCCCAACAGGGGGCAGTTTGGATCACCCCTCCACTTT
CDR3: CASSPNRGQFGSPLHF

size: .
D: .
J: TRBJ1-1
V: TRBV28
DNA: TGTGCCAGCAGTAGGGTGCGGACTGAAGCTTTCTTT
CDR3: CASSRVRTEAFF

size: once
D: .
J: TRBJ2-1
V: TRBV11-2
DNA: TGTGCCAGCAGCTTCCGCAGTGATGGGGGCGTCCACCCCTACAATGAGCAGTTCTTC
CDR3: CASSFRSDGGVHPYNEQFF

size: .
D: TRBD1
J: TRBJ2-1
V: TRBV5-4
DNA: TGTGCCAGCTGCCCCCGGGACAGGGGTTCTAATGAGCAGTTCTTC
CDR3: CASCPRDRGSNEQFF

size: .
D: .
J: TRBJ2-1
V: TRBV5-8
DNA: TGTGCCAGCAGCTTGCCGGGGGTTGAGCAGTTCTTC
CDR3: CASSLPGVEQFF

size: .
D: .
J: TRBJ2-7
V: TRBV28
DNA: TGTGCCAGCAGCAGAGCCCAGGGGCAGGGAGGTACTTACGAGCAGTACTTC
CDR3: CASSRAQGQGGTYEQYF

size: .
D: .
J: TRBJ2-6
V: TRBV28
DNA: TGTGCCAGCAGCGGGGCTACCTCTGGGGCCAACGTCCTGACTTTC
CDR3: CASSGATSGANVLTF

size: .
D: .
J: TRBJ1-5
V: TRBV7-9
DNA: TGTGCCAGCAGCGCCGGACGGGACAATCAGCCCCAGCATTTT
CDR3: CASSAGRDNQPQHF

size: .
D: TRBD2
J: TRBJ2-5
V: TRBV10-3
DNA: TGTGCCATCAGTGACAGGGCTAGCGGGGGGATAGAGACCCAGTACTTC
CDR3: CAISDRASGGIETQYF

size: .
D: .
J: TRBJ2-7
V: TRBV12-5
DNA: TGTGCTAGGTACATGGACTTCGAGCAGTACTTC
CDR3: CARYMDFEQYF

size: .
D: TRBD1
J: TRBJ1-1
V: TRBV6-4
DNA: TGTGCCAGCAGGAACGCGACAGGGTCTAAGACTGAAGCTTTCTTT
CDR3: CASRNATGSKTEAFF